The clone carrying this TCR beta chain occurred a few times. MiXCR, applied by TCRdb to the 5' RACE reads, yields one record per CDR3 protein. The table has 290,000 or so distinct CDR3 sequences, around 19% seen once; the top ten hold around 20%. The sample originates from a study of T-cell memory formation after mild COVID-19. Germline CDR1 MNHEY, CDR2 SMNVEV (reference sequence). The CDR3 is made up of 13 amino acids. V was clipped by 5 bases and J by 4 bases; unmatched bases: 2. The clonotype originates from a man aged 18-30 years who had mild COVID-19 (a few samples of this study predate the infection). Cell type and time point are not known. The chain carries TRBV27 and TRBJ2-3; 8 bases align to TRBD2. The sequencing sample was made of PBMCs or a T cell subset sorted from them (not recorded which). The CDR3 DNA sequence: TGTGCCAGCAGTATAGCGGGGTCAGATACGCAGTATTTT. Its translation: CASSIAGSDTQYF.